The 10 T cell receptor beta chains given below trace back to one sample, sequenced in a study of beta chain features in type 1 diabetes. The entirety of the isolated RNA underwent reverse transcription, so expressed TCRB transcripts were sequenced. Produced via immunoSEQ multiplex PCR; TCRdb's table is partial and in-frame only. The sample holds some 200,000 clones; approximately 10% are singletons and the top ten take 1% to 1.5%. Input material: central memory CD4+ T cells from blood. Receptors were obtained from a man between 18 and 29 years old in good health.

The chain recombines TRBV27 with TRBJ1-5; possible D gene TRBD1, 5 bases. This CDR3 is 13 amino acids long. V dropped 4 bases and J dropped 7 bases, with 11 bases sitting between them. Germline values: CDR1 MNHEY, CDR2 SMNVEV (reference sequence). CDR3 region: CASSSQGRQPQHF. DNA of the CDR3: TGTGCCAGCAGTTCGCAGGGTAGGCAGCCCCAGCATTTT.

This clone was counted many times. This chain links TRBV30 with TRBJ2-7; 9 bases align to TRBD1. The V segment lost 2 bases and the J segment 3 bases; nucleotides outside the gene matches: 2. Germline lookup yields CDR1 GTSNPN and CDR2 SVGIG (reference sequence). This CDR3 comprises 13 residues. The CDR3 loop reads CAWSRDRVYEQYF. CDR3 nucleotides: TGTGCCTGGAGTCGGGACAGGGTCTACGAGCAGTACTTC.

This rearrangement joins TRBV5-1 to TRBJ2-7; D might be TRBD1 or TRBD2, each matching 5 bases. Germline V lookup: CDR1 SGHRS, CDR2 YFSETQ. Trimming stripped 2 bases from V and 2 bases from J, with 11 bases between. The CDR3 has 14 residues. CDR3 sequence: CASSLWDQTYEQYF. In nucleotides, the CDR3 is TGCGCCAGCAGCTTATGGGACCAGACCTACGAGCAGTACTTC.

The chain joins TRBV11-3 to TRBJ2-1; no clear D gene. The CDR3 consists of 13 residues. With 4 bases removed from V and 7 bases from J, the gap between germline ends came to 11 bases. The germline V gene has CDR1 SGHNT and CDR2 YENEEA. Here the CDR3 DNA reads TGTGCCAGCAGCTCCCCCAGCTCAAATGAGCAGTTCTTC. Translation gives CASSSPSSNEQFF.

The J gene is TRBJ2-3, the V gene TRBV5-4; the D gene is possibly TRBD2 (7 bases). V was cut by 4 bases and J by 7 bases, with 13 bases left in between. CDR1 is SGHNT, CDR2 YYREEE, per germline (reference sequence). This CDR3 region has 13 residues. The CDR3 coding sequence is TGTGCCAGCAGCCGGGGGGCTACGTATACGCAGTATTTT. Residues: CASSRGATYTQYF.

A note on this clone: The same CDR3 can be traced to other DNA sequences in this sample. The chain combines TRBV6-5 with TRBJ2-7, with a tentative D call TRBD1 (5 bases). V lost 4 bases to trimming and J lost 4 bases, with 8 bases between them. In germline, CDR1 is MNHEY, CDR2 SVGAGI. The CDR3 consists of 12 residues. CDR3 residues: CASSLAGYEQYF. In DNA, the CDR3 is TGTGCCAGCAGTTTAGCAGGGTACGAGCAGTACTTC.

V gene TRBV6-5 combines with J gene TRBJ2-1, with D uncertain. The CDR3 covers 14 residues. Germline CDR1 is MNHEY and CDR2 is SVGAGI. V was shortened by 2 bases and J by 0 bases, with 5 bases between the two germline ends. The CDR3 here is CASSYMSSYNEQFF. The CDR3 DNA is TGTGCCAGCAGTTACATGAGCTCCTACAATGAGCAGTTCTTC.

In its sample, this clone was seen many times. CDR3 loop: CASSPFGQGVAKNIQYF. The CDR3 bases are TGTGCCAGCAGTCCCTTCGGACAGGGGGTAGCCAAAAACATTCAGTACTTC. The chain links TRBV28 to TRBJ2-4; TRBD1 agrees at 10 bases. Unmatched junction bases numbered 7, after V lost 5 bases and J lost 0 bases. CDR1 and CDR2 from the germline V gene are MDHEN and SYDVKM. The CDR3 extends over 17 amino acids.

As to this clone: One end of the junction does not line up with germline, which may come from a read error. This CDR3 is CASSGQAASFNEQFF. As DNA, the CDR3 is TGTGCCAGCAGTGGACAGGCAGCCTCCTTCAATGAGCAGTTCTTC. The J gene is TRBJ2-1, the V gene TRBV6-1; TRBD1 is a possible D gene (6 bases). CDR3 length: 15 amino acids. CDR1 MNHNS and CDR2 SASEGT come from the germline V gene.

This clone has a count of ten or more. The V call is TRBV7-2, the J call TRBJ2-3; possibly TRBD2 for D (5 bases). Trimming took 7 bases from V and 0 from J, leaving 8 bases between them. Germline V gene sequence: CDR1 SGHTA, CDR2 FQGNSA. The CDR3 is made up of 13 amino acids. In nucleotides, the CDR3 is TGTGCCAGCACCCGGAGGAGCACAGATACGCAGTATTTT. It yields the protein CASTRRSTDTQYF.